These 17 T cell receptor beta chains came from one sample sequenced in a study of shared clonotypes between healthy human individuals. Only in-frame clones appear in the TCRdb table, and some are missing; sequencing was by immunoSEQ multiplex PCR. The sample lists some 1,100,000 clones, about four fifths occurring once. The sequencing sample was made of memory CD4+ T cells from PBMCs. Described subset: CD45RA-negative fraction. These receptors originate from a man between 18 and 35 years old in good health. Some clones in this sample may be carry-over from other donors' samples.

This clone was counted a single time. This chain links TRBV11-2 with TRBJ2-5; D gene unclear. The CDR3 is made up of 15 amino acids. The germline V gene encodes CDR1 SGHAT and CDR2 FQNNGV. V dropped 1 base and J dropped 2 bases, with 11 bases sitting between them. The CDR3 bases are TGTGCCAGCAGCTTAGGGGCAGCCGTGCAAGAGACCCAGTACTTC. Translation: CASSLGAAVQETQYF.

The CDR3 protein is CASSYGGSGNNEQFF. DNA of the CDR3: TGTGCCAGCAGTTACGGCGGGAGCGGCAACAATGAGCAGTTCTTC. J is TRBJ2-1 and V is TRBV6-5, with 7 bases fitting TRBD2. The CDR3 runs 15 residues. The V gene end was trimmed by 2 bases and the J gene end by 5 bases; junction bases not matched to a gene: 6. Germline V lookup: CDR1 MNHEY, CDR2 SVGAGI.

This clone was observed a few times. Other nucleotide sequences in the sample specify the same CDR3. The chain couples TRBV10-3 to TRBJ2-5; no clear D gene. Trimming cost V 2 bases and J 5 bases, with 9 bases left between them. There are 13 residues in the CDR3. Germline V gives CDR1 ENHRY, CDR2 SYGVKD. The CDR3 bases are TGTGCCATCAGTGAGGGGGTGGAGGAGACCCAGTACTTC. Its translation: CAISEGVEETQYF.

Details on this clone: Other DNA sequences within the sample encode an identical CDR3. CDR3 bases: TGCGCCAGCAGCTTGGCGGGGAGGACTGAAGCTTTCTTT. Its translation: CASSLAGRTEAFF. The chain uses TRBV5-1 and TRBJ1-1, with D unresolved. The ends were cut back, 0 bases at V and 5 bases at J, with 8 bases in the middle. The length of the CDR3 is 13 residues. Germline CDR1 is SGHRS and CDR2 is YFSETQ.

This chain uses TRBV9 with TRBJ2-7; possible D gene TRBD2, 7 bases. The germline V gene has CDR1 SGDLS and CDR2 YYNGEE. This CDR3 region has 15 residues. V lost 2 bases and J lost 6, with 18 bases in between. DNA for the CDR3: TGTGCCAGCAGCGTCGGGGGGCTGCAGGGCGGCGAGCAGTACTTC. The encoded protein is CASSVGGLQGGEQYF.

The chain carries TRBV6-6 and TRBJ2-3, with TRBD2 identical over 11 bases. This CDR3 spans 15 amino acids. The trim removed 6 bases at V and 6 bases at J, leaving 8 bases unmatched. Germline V lookup: CDR1 MNHNY, CDR2 SVGAGI (reference sequence). CDR3 DNA sequence: TGTGCCAGCAGCCCGGGACTAGCGGCCTTGGATACGCAGTATTTT. Translation gives CASSPGLAALDTQYF.

The chain carries TRBV18 and TRBJ2-7; D may be TRBD1 (6 bases). This CDR3 is 14 amino acids long. Germline CDR1 and CDR2: KGHSH and LQKENI. Between the trimmed V and J ends, which lost 4 bases and 2 bases, there was a span of 12 bases. This CDR3 is CASSLGTKTYEQYF. CDR3 sequence (DNA): TGTGCCAGCTCACTCGGGACAAAAACCTACGAGCAGTACTTC. The full variable domain, rest sourced from reference TRBV18 and TRBJ2-7, is NAGVMQNPRHLVRRRGQEARLRCSPMKGHSHVYWYRQLPEEGLKFMVYLQKENIIDESGMPKERFSAEFPKEGPSILRIQQVVRGDSAAYFCASSLGTKTYEQYFGPGTRLTVT.

The chain couples TRBV5-1 to TRBJ1-2, with 10 bases fitting TRBD1. CDR3 size: 13 residues. Germline V gene lookup returns CDR1 SGHRS and CDR2 YFSETQ. Germline trimming cut 4 bases from V and 7 bases from J; bases unmatched to any gene: 4. In DNA, the CDR3 is TGCGCCAGCAGCCAGGGACAGGGGTTTGGCTACACCTTC. Its translation: CASSQGQGFGYTF.

The chain couples TRBV5-1 to TRBJ1-5; 10 bases map to TRBD1. Germline V lookup: CDR1 SGHRS, CDR2 YFSETQ. The CDR3 loop spans 19 amino acids. J gave up 0 bases and V 0 bases, and 9 bases lay outside the gene matches. This chain's CDR3 is CASSLGADRGTYSNQPQHF. The DNA of the CDR3 is TGCGCCAGCAGCTTGGGGGCGGACAGGGGGACATATAGCAATCAGCCCCAGCATTTT.

On this clone itself: Possible read error: a much larger clone is one base away. This same CDR3 is encoded by further DNA sequences in the sample. This sequence joins TRBV6-5 and TRBJ2-7; 7 positions agree with TRBD1. This CDR3 comprises 15 residues. The germline gives CDR1 MNHEY, CDR2 SVGAGI. J gave up 2 bases and V 0 bases, and 4 bases lay outside the gene matches. Written as DNA, the CDR3 is TGTGCCAGCAGTTACTCTCACAGGGGCACCTACGAGCAGTACTTC. The encoded protein is CASSYSHRGTYEQYF.

The CDR3 DNA reads TGTGCCAGCTCACCGGACGGGGGGGGCTCTGGGGCCAACGTCCTGACTTTC. Residues: CASSPDGGGSGANVLTF. This chain connects TRBV18 to TRBJ2-6, with 8 bases matching TRBD2. Unmatched junction bases numbered 4, after V lost 3 bases and J lost 0 bases. The CDR3 contains 17 residues. Germline V lookup: CDR1 KGHSH, CDR2 LQKENI.

The genes are TRBV28 and TRBJ1-2; D ambiguous. Germline assignment: CDR1 MDHEN and CDR2 SYDVKM. CDR3 size: 13 residues. V was cut by 6 bases and J by 0 bases, with 8 bases left in between. The CDR3 coding sequence is TGTGCCAGCAGCCCGGGAGCTAACTATGGCTACACCTTC. Translating gives CASSPGANYGYTF.

This clone was counted a few times. The V gene is TRBV6-1, the J gene TRBJ2-7, with TRBD2 as a possible D gene (5 bases). The germline CDR1 and CDR2 sequences are MNHNS and SASEGT. This CDR3 has 13 amino acids. The V end was cut by 5 bases, the J end by 5 bases, with 13 bases between. The CDR3 reads CASSWAPRDEQYF. CDR3 coding DNA: TGTGCCAGCAGTTGGGCCCCGAGGGACGAGCAGTACTTC.

V and J are TRBV6-1 and TRBJ2-2; a possible D gene is TRBD2 (5 bases). The CDR3 loop spans 15 amino acids. Trimming removed 10 bases from V and 5 bases from J, with 20 bases in between. Per germline, CDR1 MNHNS and CDR2 SASEGT. CDR3 in amino acids: CATGLSGLSTGELFF. CDR3 DNA: TGTGCCACCGGGCTATCGGGGTTAAGTACCGGGGAGCTGTTTTTT.

In this sample, this clone turned up a few times. The rearrangement joins TRBV15 to TRBJ1-4, with TRBD1 as a possible D gene (6 bases). Looked up from germline, CDR1 is LNHNV and CDR2 is YYDKDF (reference sequence). The length of the CDR3 is 15 residues. V was clipped by 3 bases and J by 7 bases, with 15 bases between them. CDR3 sequence reads: CATSRWAGEGEKLFF. Here the CDR3 DNA reads TGTGCCACCAGCAGGTGGGCAGGGGAGGGTGAAAAACTGTTTTTT.

CDR3: CASSDLGQGSNYGYTF. CDR3 DNA sequence: TGTGCCAGCAGCGATTTGGGACAGGGATCGAACTATGGCTACACCTTC. This chain joins TRBV5-8 and TRBJ1-2; 9 bases agree with TRBD1. The CDR3 runs to 16 residues. With V trimmed by 4 bases and J by 2 bases, 9 bases remained unmatched. Germline CDR1 is SGHTS and CDR2 is YDEGEE.

This chain uses TRBV11-2 with TRBJ1-2, with D unclear. Trimming took off 0 bases at V and 2 bases at J, with 4 bases between the two ends. The V gene's germline CDR1 is SGHAT and CDR2 FQNNGV. This CDR3 has 13 residues. The CDR3 sequence is CASSLEQNYGYTF. For the CDR3, the DNA is TGTGCCAGCAGCTTAGAACAGAACTATGGCTACACCTTC.